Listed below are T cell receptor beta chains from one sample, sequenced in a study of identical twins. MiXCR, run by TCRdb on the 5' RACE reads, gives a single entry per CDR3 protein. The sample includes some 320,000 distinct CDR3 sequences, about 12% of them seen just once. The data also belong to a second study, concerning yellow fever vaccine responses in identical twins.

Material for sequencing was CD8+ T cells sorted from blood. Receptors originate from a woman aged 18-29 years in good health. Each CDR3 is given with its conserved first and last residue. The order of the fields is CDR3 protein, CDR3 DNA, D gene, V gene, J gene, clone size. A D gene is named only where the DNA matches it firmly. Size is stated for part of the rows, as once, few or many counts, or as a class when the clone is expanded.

CASSWDSPREAFF,TGTGCCAGCAGTTGGGACAGCCCCAGAGAAGCTTTCTTT,TRBD1,TRBV28,TRBJ1-1,few
CASSQSGQRTYEQYF,TGTGCCAGCAGCCAGTCGGGACAGCGAACCTACGAGCAGTACTTC,TRBD1,TRBV4-2,TRBJ2-7,many
CASDTGTSNQPQHF,TGTGCCAGTGACACAGGGACCTCCAATCAGCCCCAGCATTTT,-,TRBV2,TRBJ1-5,-
CASSPSPGDRGDYGYTF,TGTGCCAGCAGCCCGAGTCCGGGGGACAGGGGAGACTATGGCTACACCTTC,TRBD1,TRBV7-9,TRBJ1-2,-
CSVSPDGRPSYEQYF,TGCAGCGTTTCCCCGGACGGGAGGCCCTCCTACGAGCAGTACTTC,TRBD2,TRBV29-1,TRBJ2-7,few
CASSPGTPYEQYF,TGTGCCAGCAGTCCTGGGACCCCCTACGAGCAGTACTTC,-,TRBV12-3/TRBV12-4,TRBJ2-7,many
CASSPSKVATNPTF,TGTGCCAGCAGTCCCAGTAAGGTAGCGACAAACCCGACCTTC,-,TRBV12-3/TRBV12-4,TRBJ2-1,few
CASSIAGESVNEQFF,TGTGCCAGCAGTATTGCGGGAGAGTCGGTGAATGAGCAGTTCTTC,TRBD2,TRBV28,TRBJ2-1,few
CATYPEGLGSPLHF,TGTGCCACCTACCCGGAGGGATTGGGTTCACCCCTCCACTTT,-,TRBV27,TRBJ1-6,many
CASRVPGQGVKEQFF,TGTGCCAGCAGGGTGCCGGGACAGGGGGTTAAGGAGCAGTTCTTC,TRBD1,TRBV7-9,TRBJ2-1,few
CASSPPGQGETQYF,TGTGCCAGCAGCCCCCCTGGACAGGGGGAGACCCAGTACTTC,TRBD1,TRBV7-9,TRBJ2-5,many
CASSLQTDSGTGELFF,TGTGCCAGCAGCCTACAGACCGATTCGGGCACCGGGGAGCTGTTTTTT,-,TRBV2,TRBJ2-2,-
CASTGGAGNEKLFF,TGCGCCAGCACGGGGGGGGCAGGGAATGAAAAACTGTTTTTT,-,TRBV4-1,TRBJ1-4,-
CASSSLLDPKTKRFEKLFF,TGTGCCAGCAGCTCACTATTAGACCCCAAGACAAAGCGGTTTGAAAAACTGTTTTTT,-,TRBV6-1,TRBJ1-4,-
CASSDSGGHSDTQYF,TGTGCCAGCAGTGACTCGGGAGGCCATTCAGATACGCAGTATTTT,-,TRBV6-4,TRBJ2-3,many
CASSHKSAVYNEQFF,TGCGCCAGCAGCCACAAAAGTGCGGTATACAATGAGCAGTTCTTC,-,TRBV4-1,TRBJ2-1,many
CASSPKTSGDEQFF,TGTGCCAGCAGTCCTAAGACTAGCGGGGATGAGCAGTTCTTC,TRBD2,TRBV27,TRBJ2-1,few
CASKTGATDTQYF,TGTGCCAGCAAAACAGGGGCGACAGATACGCAGTATTTT,TRBD1,TRBV5-6,TRBJ2-3,many
CASSFTSGSSYEQYF,TGTGCCAGCAGTTTTACTAGCGGGAGCTCCTACGAGCAGTACTTC,TRBD2,TRBV12-3/TRBV12-4,TRBJ2-7,few
CASSLFGRDRTYEQYF,TGTGCCAGCAGTTTATTTGGGAGGGACAGGACCTACGAGCAGTACTTC,-,TRBV27,TRBJ2-7,-
CASSLFSGRAPEQYF,TGTGCCAGCAGCTTATTCAGCGGGAGGGCCCCCGAGCAGTACTTC,TRBD2,TRBV7-8,TRBJ2-7,few
CASVSSGEADTQYF,TGTGCCAGCGTTTCATCGGGAGAGGCAGATACGCAGTATTTT,-,TRBV28,TRBJ2-3,many
CASSQDDLRDGEQFF,TGCGCCAGCAGCCAAGATGACCTCCGAGACGGTGAGCAGTTCTTC,-,TRBV4-1,TRBJ2-1,-
CASSYGQGGNEQFF,TGTGCCAGCAGTTACGGACAGGGGGGCAATGAGCAGTTCTTC,TRBD1,TRBV6-5,TRBJ2-1,few
CASSRLAGGPYNEQFF,TGTGCCAGCAGCCGACTAGCGGGGGGGCCCTACAATGAGCAGTTCTTC,TRBD2,TRBV7-9,TRBJ2-1,few
CASSFGQGATEAFF,TGTGCCAGCAGCTTCGGACAGGGGGCGACTGAAGCTTTCTTT,TRBD1,TRBV5-6,TRBJ1-1,-
CASSLEQIYNEQFF,TGCGCCAGCAGCTTGGAACAGATATACAATGAGCAGTTCTTC,-,TRBV5-1,TRBJ2-1,many
CASSHLGLAGNSYNEQFF,TGTGCCAGCAGCCATCTGGGACTAGCGGGAAACTCCTACAATGAGCAGTTCTTC,TRBD2,TRBV3-1,TRBJ2-1,many
CASSIFEGSGANVLTF,TGTGCCAGTAGTATTTTTGAGGGCTCTGGGGCCAACGTCCTGACTTTC,-,TRBV19,TRBJ2-6,-
CASSWGRVHEQYF,TGTGCCAGCAGTTGGGGTAGGGTCCACGAGCAGTACTTC,-,TRBV6-2/TRBV6-3,TRBJ2-7,few
CASSKQGNQPQHF,TGTGCCAGCAGCAAACAGGGGAATCAGCCCCAGCATTTT,TRBD1,TRBV9,TRBJ1-5,-
CASKRMKGRRFTYEQYF,TGTGCCAGCAAACGAATGAAGGGTAGGCGTTTTACCTACGAGCAGTACTTC,-,TRBV2,TRBJ2-7,-
CASSQLGGETQYF,TGTGCCAGCAGCCAACTAGGGGGAGAGACCCAGTACTTC,-,TRBV14,TRBJ2-5,few
CATSRDGNEYGELFF,TGTGCCACCAGCAGAGATGGCAACGAATACGGGGAGCTGTTTTTT,-,TRBV15,TRBJ2-2,-
CASSPGTSRYNEQFF,TGTGCCAGCTCCCCCGGGACTAGCCGGTACAATGAGCAGTTCTTC,TRBD2,TRBV28,TRBJ2-1,-
CASSPGFGRSNEQFF,TGTGCCAGCAGCCCGGGGTTTGGCAGAAGCAATGAGCAGTTCTTC,-,TRBV7-3,TRBJ2-1,few
CSVEGRTGGAYGYTF,TGCAGCGTTGAAGGGCGGACAGGTGGGGCCTATGGCTACACCTTC,TRBD1,TRBV29-1,TRBJ1-2,-
CASSEGSSYNEQFF,TGTGCCAGCAGTGAGGGGAGCTCCTACAATGAGCAGTTCTTC,-,TRBV2,TRBJ2-1,many
CSAAAAGTTDTQYF,TGCAGTGCCGCGGCGGCAGGGACCACAGATACGCAGTATTTT,-,TRBV20-1,TRBJ2-3,few
CASSPWTGIGTEAFF,TGTGCCAGCAGTCCCTGGACAGGGATTGGCACTGAAGCTTTCTTT,TRBD1,TRBV6-1,TRBJ1-1,few
CASSDDGDEQFF,TGTGCCAGCAGTGACGACGGGGATGAGCAGTTCTTC,-,TRBV9,TRBJ2-1,few
CASRGKEDTGELFF,TGTGCCAGCAGAGGGAAAGAGGACACCGGGGAGCTGTTTTTT,-,TRBV6-4,TRBJ2-2,many
CASSSGTSNEQFF,TGTGCCAGCAGTTCCGGGACCTCCAATGAGCAGTTCTTC,-,TRBV27,TRBJ2-1,-
CSARDLSGQGTGELFF,TGCAGTGCTAGAGATCTGTCGGGCCAGGGGACCGGGGAGCTGTTTTTT,-,TRBV20-1,TRBJ2-2,-
CASSEGHEQFF,TGTGCCAGCAGCGAAGGGCATGAGCAGTTCTTC,-,TRBV5-5,TRBJ2-1,-
CASSQPTSGSVYEQFF,TGCGCCAGCAGCCAGCCTACTAGCGGGAGTGTCTATGAGCAGTTCTTC,TRBD2,TRBV4-1,TRBJ2-1,many
CASSSTFQREGTPSSYNEQFF,TGTGCCAGCAGTTCGACTTTTCAGCGGGAGGGAACCCCCAGCTCCTACAATGAGCAGTTCTTC,TRBD2,TRBV28,TRBJ2-1,-
CASSQGGGLGGTDTQYF,TGTGCCAGCAGCCAAGGGGGCGGGCTTGGCGGCACAGATACGCAGTATTTT,-,TRBV14,TRBJ2-3,-
CASSQELAEYNEQFF,TGCGCCAGCAGCCAAGAACTAGCGGAATACAATGAGCAGTTCTTC,TRBD2,TRBV4-1,TRBJ2-1,-
CASSLSFPQSGELFF,TGTGCCAGCAGCCTTTCTTTCCCCCAATCCGGGGAGCTGTTTTTT,-,TRBV27,TRBJ2-2,few
CASTKQGVQETQYF,TGTGCCAGCACCAAACAGGGGGTACAAGAGACCCAGTACTTC,TRBD1,TRBV12-3/TRBV12-4,TRBJ2-5,-
CASSPRLGEDTQYF,TGTGCCAGCAGCCCCCGTTTGGGGGAAGATACGCAGTATTTT,-,TRBV7-9,TRBJ2-3,-
CASSFREGSNEQFF,TGCGCCAGCAGCTTTAGGGAGGGGAGTAATGAGCAGTTCTTC,TRBD2,TRBV4-1,TRBJ2-1,many
CASSPLQTEQFF,TGTGCCAGCAGTCCGTTGCAAACAGAGCAGTTCTTC,-,TRBV2,TRBJ2-1,-
CASSQAGAPNSPLHF,TGCGCCAGCAGCCAAGCCGGGGCCCCTAATTCACCCCTCCACTTT,-,TRBV4-1,TRBJ1-6,few
CASSFGNSPEPNYGYTF,TGTGCCAGCAGTTTCGGTAACTCTCCAGAACCTAACTATGGCTACACCTTC,-,TRBV12-3/TRBV12-4,TRBJ1-2,few
CSARDLGGHQETQYF,TGCAGTGCTAGAGACCTAGGGGGGCACCAAGAGACCCAGTACTTC,-,TRBV20-1,TRBJ2-5,-
CASGQSYEQYF,TGTGCCAGTGGCCAGAGCTACGAGCAGTACTTC,-,TRBV19,TRBJ2-7,-
CATATGTGDQETQYF,TGTGCCACTGCGACCGGGACAGGGGACCAAGAGACCCAGTACTTC,TRBD1,TRBV28,TRBJ2-5,few
CASTQDGWRYTF,TGTGCCAGCACCCAAGACGGTTGGCGCTACACCTTC,-,TRBV28,TRBJ1-2,-